A single sample gave rise to the 20 T cell receptor beta chains below, sequenced in a study of beta chain features in type 1 diabetes (dated by TCRdb to the late 2010s). Library generation was performed with the immunoSEQ multiplex PCR assay. The entire amount of isolated RNA was reverse transcribed using the High Capacity cDNA Reverse Transcription Kit, so the sequenced TCRB transcripts were expressed ones. Held by TCRdb, this immuneACCESS table contains in-frame sequences only and omits some clones. Under half of the omission traces to an unresolved V gene where checked; the cause of the rest is unknown. This sample has approximately 250,000 clones in its table, and around 15% of those were observed once. The ten most abundant clones make up roughly 0.08% of the sample. Here is what the overall study found, with its caveats: In all four CD4+ subsets, TCRB CDR3 length was moderately but significantly shorter in type 1 diabetes patients.

No cognate antigen is known for these TCRs. Source material: naive CD4+ T cells from blood. The sample's cell subset or site label, decoded: true naive CD4+ T cells. Receptors originate from a man under 40 with type 1 diabetes.

The chain carries TRBV29-1 and TRBJ2-1; TRBD1 or TRBD2 may be the D gene (6 bases each). The CDR3 has 14 amino acids. CDR1 SQVTM and CDR2 ANQGSEA come from the germline V gene. V was cut by 4 bases and J by 6 bases, with 16 bases left in between. CDR3 loop: CSVVSPGGSNEQFF. The CDR3 DNA is TGCAGCGTTGTTTCTCCCGGGGGCAGCAATGAGCAGTTCTTC.

The chain is built from TRBV9 and TRBJ2-5; D call uncertain. The CDR3 loop spans 14 amino acids. In germline, CDR1 is SGDLS, CDR2 YYNGEE. V lost 0 bases to trimming and J lost 5 bases, with 11 bases between them. CDR3: CASSVARARETQYF. DNA for the CDR3: TGTGCCAGCAGCGTAGCTCGAGCTCGGGAGACCCAGTACTTC. The whole variable domain, filled in from reference TRBV9 and TRBJ2-5, reads DSGVTQTPKHLITATGQRVTLRCSPRSGDLSVYWYQQSLDQGLQFLIQYYNGEERAKGNILERFSAQQFPDLHSELNLSSLELGDSALYFCASSVARARETQYFGPGTRLLVL.

The CDR3 sequence: CSVKWTGLHNEQFF. DNA for the CDR3: TGCAGCGTTAAATGGACTGGGCTACACAATGAGCAGTTCTTC. V usage is TRBV29-1 and J usage is TRBJ2-1, with D possibly TRBD2 on 5 matching bases. Germline values: CDR1 SQVTM, CDR2 ANQGSEA. The V and J ends lost 5 bases and 5 bases respectively, with 16 bases between them. This CDR3 spans 14 amino acids.

The chain links TRBV29-1 to TRBJ2-1; D is uncertain. Germline assignment: CDR1 SQVTM and CDR2 ANQGSEA. The CDR3 sequence is 13 residues long. Trimming stripped 7 bases from V and 3 bases from J, with 13 bases between. CDR3 sequence reads: CSGYRRDYNEQFF. The CDR3 DNA reads as TGCAGCGGATACAGACGCGACTACAATGAGCAGTTCTTC.

This clone was seen a few times. The DNA of the CDR3 is TGTGCCATCAGGGGGGCGGAGGAGCAGTACTTC. Translation: CAIRGAEEQYF. The chain uses TRBV10-3 and TRBJ2-7; weak D call: TRBD1 (6 bases). This CDR3 is 11 amino acids long. Trimming took 6 bases from V and 7 from J, leaving 10 bases between them. Germline V gives CDR1 ENHRY, CDR2 SYGVKD.

Only a few counts were recorded for this clone. This rearrangement joins TRBV7-9 to TRBJ2-3; D uncertain. V shed 1 base and J shed 9 bases, with 11 bases lying between them. The CDR3 is 13 amino acids. Germline-derived CDR1 and CDR2 are SEHNR and FQNEAQ (reference sequence). CDR3 sequence reads: CASSLEPRWTQYF. DNA for the CDR3: TGTGCCAGCAGCTTAGAGCCCCGGTGGACGCAGTATTTT.

V and J are TRBV27 and TRBJ2-2; 7 nucleotides line up with TRBD1. The CDR3 is 14 amino acids. From germline, CDR1 is MNHEY and CDR2 SMNVEV (reference sequence). V lost 5 bases, J lost 7 bases, and 7 bases stayed unmatched. The CDR3 loop is CASSPTGWGGELFF. In nucleotides, the CDR3 is TGTGCCAGCAGTCCGACAGGGTGGGGCGGGGAGCTGTTTTTT.

The chain recombines TRBV5-4 with TRBJ2-5, with a weak D call TRBD2 (6 bases). This CDR3 has 16 amino acids. Deletions cut 1 base from V and 2 bases from J, with 15 bases between. Looked up from germline, CDR1 is SGHNT and CDR2 is YYREEE (reference sequence). This chain's CDR3 is CASSLSPDYSQETQYF. CDR3 in DNA: TGTGCCAGCAGCTTGTCCCCGGACTATTCACAAGAGACCCAGTACTTC.

This clone was counted only a few times. J is TRBJ2-1 and V is TRBV23-1; D possibly matches TRBD1 or TRBD2 (5 bases each). TRBV23-1 is identified as an open reading frame with a role that is uncertain. The CDR3 runs to 17 residues. Trimming took 1 base from V and 5 from J, leaving 18 bases between them. This chain's CDR3 is CASSQFPGPRVDNEQFF. For the CDR3, the DNA is TGCGCCAGCAGTCAATTTCCGGGACCGAGGGTTGACAATGAGCAGTTCTTC.

As concerns this clone: Other DNA variants within this sample encode the same CDR3. V and J are TRBV29-1 and TRBJ1-4, with 8 positions matching TRBD1. With V trimmed by 4 bases and J by 6 bases, 1 base remained unmatched. In germline, CDR1 is SQVTM, CDR2 ANQGSEA. The CDR3 runs 12 residues. CDR3 sequence reads: CSVAGGDEKLFF. DNA for the CDR3: TGCAGCGTTGCAGGGGGCGATGAAAAACTGTTTTTT.

V usage is TRBV29-1 and J usage is TRBJ1-1, with 8 bases that match TRBD1. Germline V gene data show CDR1 as SQVTM and CDR2 as ANQGSEA. J lost 3 bases, V lost 7 bases, and 7 bases had no gene match. The CDR3 has 13 residues. In DNA, the CDR3 is TGCAGCGCCCCTCAGGGGGCCCACACTGAAGCTTTCTTT. Its protein is CSAPQGAHTEAFF.

In this sample, this clone turned up a few times. The chain couples TRBV5-4 to TRBJ2-1; the D is unclear. The CDR3 extends over 14 amino acids. Germline values: CDR1 SGHNT, CDR2 YYREEE (reference sequence). V lost 0 bases, J lost 7 bases, and 11 bases lay in between. CDR3 amino acids: CASSLEGQRNEQFF. In nucleotides, the CDR3 is TGTGCCAGCAGCTTGGAAGGGCAGAGGAATGAGCAGTTCTTC.

This clone was counted between two and nine times. The genes are TRBV7-2 and TRBJ2-5; D is possibly TRBD1 (5 bases). Trimming left V 2 bases short and J 5 bases short, with 12 bases between. The germline V gene encodes CDR1 SGHTA and CDR2 FQGNSA. The CDR3 sequence is 14 residues long. The CDR3 nucleotides read TGTGCCAGCAGCTTATCCCAGGGTTGGGAGACCCAGTACTTC. Translation gives CASSLSQGWETQYF.

This clone came up a few times. CDR3 in DNA: TGCGCCAGCAGCCAAGGATACGGGGCCGGTGAGACCCAGTACTTC. Translating it yields CASSQGYGAGETQYF. The chain couples TRBV4-3 to TRBJ2-5; either TRBD1 or TRBD2 may supply D (5 bases each). The germline gives CDR1 LGHNA, CDR2 YSLEER. Trimming shortened V by 1 base and J by 5 bases, and 14 bases separated the two germline ends. CDR3 size: 15 residues.

This clone was detected a few times. The chain has TRBV4-2 and TRBJ2-1; 7 nucleotides agree with TRBD2. The CDR3 runs 18 residues. V was clipped by 1 base and J by 3 bases; unmatched bases: 12. CDR1 is LGHNA, CDR2 YNFKEQ, per germline. DNA of the CDR3: TGTGCCAGCAGCCAAGGATTCGGGGGGAGTACGGACTACAATGAGCAGTTCTTC. It is translated as CASSQGFGGSTDYNEQFF.

This rearrangement joins TRBV28 to TRBJ1-1; D gene unclear. V lost 10 bases, J lost 2 bases, and 14 bases lay in between. The CDR3 extends over 13 amino acids. Germline V gives CDR1 MDHEN, CDR2 SYDVKM. The CDR3 DNA follows: TGTGCCACCCGACGTAGGGTAAACACTGAAGCTTTCTTT. This translates into CATRRRVNTEAFF.

This clone has only a few counts. The V and J genes are TRBV30 and TRBJ2-1; the D is unclear. The CDR3 is 14 residues long. Germline values: CDR1 GTSNPN, CDR2 SVGIG (reference sequence). V was shortened by 5 bases and J by 0 bases, with 11 bases between the two germline ends. CDR3 in DNA: TGTGCCTGGTTGACCAAGACCTCCTACAATGAGCAGTTCTTC. It encodes CAWLTKTSYNEQFF.

Comment on this clone: The same CDR3 is also encoded by other DNA sequences in this sample. This chain joins TRBV7-6 and TRBJ2-6, with TRBD2 identical over 11 bases. CDR3 length equals 17 residues. The germline V gene encodes CDR1 SGHVS and CDR2 FNYEAQ. The V and J ends lost 5 bases and 1 base, in that order; junction bases with no gene match: 4. The CDR3, as DNA: TGTGCCAGCAGCCCAGCTAGCGGGAGGTCTGGGGCCAACGTCCTGACTTTC. Its protein is CASSPASGRSGANVLTF.

This clone is a singleton in its sample. The chain links TRBV15 to TRBJ1-3; D is uncertain. The ends were cut back, 6 bases at V and 2 bases at J, with 11 bases in the middle. This CDR3 contains 14 residues. CDR1 and CDR2 (germline): LNHNV, YYDKDF (reference sequence). CDR3 protein: CATRFSFTGNTIYF. The DNA of the CDR3 is TGTGCCACCAGGTTCAGCTTCACTGGAAACACCATATATTTT.

V and J are TRBV15 and TRBJ2-7, with 7 bases identical to TRBD1. This CDR3 region has 14 residues. The germline V gene has CDR1 LNHNV and CDR2 YYDKDF (reference sequence). The V gene end was trimmed by 6 bases and the J gene end by 1 base; junction bases not matched to a gene: 6. The CDR3 loop is CATRPDRFSYEQYF. The CDR3 bases are TGTGCCACCAGGCCGGACAGGTTTTCCTACGAGCAGTACTTC.